Below are 9 T cell receptor beta chains sequenced from a single sample in a study of shared clonotypes between healthy human individuals. Here immunoSEQ multiplex PCR was the method, and the copy in TCRdb shows in-frame clones only, minus some. The sample carries about 2.3 million clones, just under 95% recorded once. Sequenced material: naive CD4+ T cells from PBMCs. Stated subset: CD45RA+ positively selected. The source is a man aged 18 to 30 in good health. Some clones in this sample may be carry-over from other donors' samples.

The chain uses TRBV27 and TRBJ2-6; 7 bases match TRBD1. There are 19 residues in the CDR3. CDR1 and CDR2 from the germline V gene are MNHEY and SMNVEV (reference sequence). V was pared by 7 bases and J by 2 bases, with 17 bases of the junction left unmatched. This CDR3 reads CASTGIEGAQWAGANVLTF. DNA of the CDR3: TGTGCCAGCACGGGGATTGAGGGGGCGCAATGGGCTGGGGCCAACGTCCTGACTTTC. Full variable domain (outside the CDR3, taken from reference TRBV27 and TRBJ2-6): EAQVTQNPRYLITVTGKKLTVTCSQNMNHEYMSWYRQDPGLGLRQIYYSMNVEVTDKGDVPEGYKVSRKEKRNFPLILESPSPNQTSLYFCASTGIEGAQWAGANVLTFGAGSRLTVL.

This chain uses TRBV5-1 with TRBJ2-7, with D perhaps matching TRBD2 (6 bases). Germline CDR1 reads SGHRS; CDR2 reads YFSETQ. The ends were cut back, 7 bases at V and 5 bases at J, with 13 bases in the middle. The CDR3 contains 12 residues. This chain's CDR3 is CASAPPGDEQYF. Here the CDR3 DNA reads TGCGCCAGCGCCCCCCCGGGGGACGAGCAGTACTTC.

The genes are TRBV27 and TRBJ2-7; D ambiguous. Germline V gene lookup returns CDR1 MNHEY and CDR2 SMNVEV (reference sequence). Trimming removed 6 bases at V and 2 bases at J, with 14 bases between. The CDR3 has 14 residues. The CDR3 DNA reads TGTGCCAGCAGACGTTTGGTACGGACCTACGAGCAGTACTTC. Translated, it gives CASRRLVRTYEQYF.

The V call is TRBV19, the J call TRBJ2-5; tentatively, D is TRBD2 (6 bases). Trimming pared 7 bases from V and 2 bases from J, leaving 14 bases between. This CDR3 has 14 residues. Germline lookup yields CDR1 LNHDA and CDR2 SQIVND (reference sequence). The CDR3 DNA reads TGTGCCAGTAACCCGGGGGTGGGGCAAGAGACCCAGTACTTC. Protein: CASNPGVGQETQYF.

The V gene is TRBV15, the J gene TRBJ1-1, with 11 bases that match TRBD1. CDR1 LNHNV and CDR2 YYDKDF come from the germline V gene (reference sequence). This CDR3 has 19 amino acids. The J segment lost 6 bases and the V segment lost 0 bases, leaving 15 bases of the junction unmatched. The CDR3 protein is CATSRDLADRGRGFAEAFF. CDR3 bases: TGTGCCACCAGCAGAGATCTTGCGGACAGGGGGCGAGGATTCGCTGAAGCTTTCTTT.

CDR3 coding DNA: TGTGCCAGCAGCCAGTCCCGGTCAAAAGAAGAGACCCAGTACTTC. Its protein is CASSQSRSKEETQYF. V gene TRBV27 combines with J gene TRBJ2-5; D is uncertain. Germline lookup yields CDR1 MNHEY and CDR2 SMNVEV (reference sequence). The CDR3 covers 15 residues. Trimming pared 6 bases from V and 3 bases from J, leaving 17 bases between.

V and J are TRBV14 and TRBJ2-2, with TRBD1 matching over 7 bases. Germline V gene data show CDR1 as SGHDN and CDR2 as FVKESK. With V trimmed by 6 bases and J by 3 bases, 10 bases remained unmatched. This CDR3 comprises 16 residues. CDR3 bases: TGTGCCAGCAGGAGGAACAGGGGCGCGGACACCGGGGAGCTGTTTTTT. Translation: CASRRNRGADTGELFF.

The chain has TRBV5-1 and TRBJ1-2; maybe TRBD1 (5 bases). V was clipped by 3 bases and J by 0 bases, with 21 bases between them. Germline-derived CDR1 and CDR2 are SGHRS and YFSETQ. The CDR3 has 18 residues. CDR3 nucleotide sequence: TGCGCCAGCAGCTCGGGCGGGGGACTCCAACTTTCTAACTATGGCTACACCTTC. Encoded protein: CASSSGGGLQLSNYGYTF.

This chain joins TRBV19 and TRBJ1-1; no firm D call. The germline V and J ends were trimmed by 7 bases and 10 bases, with 19 bases remaining between them. This CDR3 spans 13 amino acids. Per the germline V gene, CDR1 is LNHDA and CDR2 is SQIVND (reference sequence). CDR3 loop: CASTTDLLAPAFF. Written as DNA, the CDR3 is TGTGCCAGTACTACGGACCTCCTCGCCCCAGCTTTCTTT.